The text below deals with one T cell receptor beta chain. TCRdb keeps only in-frame clones here, not all; method: immunoSEQ multiplex PCR. Seen here are fewer than 250,000 clones, over 80% observed once, and the top ten hold 5.5% to 7.5%. The data belong to a study of blood T cell repertoires in COVID-19. Study summary: The United States, Italy and Spain were the sources of the acute and convalescent COVID-19 samples. From T cells, B-cell-depleted T cells, or PBMCs came the material, which was cDNA or gDNA.

Clinical history reported by participants formed the basis on which cohorts were assigned. Recovered participants had two consecutive negative NP/OP PCR tests, healthcare professional clearance, or symptom resolution. Germline CDR1 SGHDN, CDR2 FVKESK. The CDR3 extends over 13 amino acids. V was cut by 6 bases and J by 5 bases, with 14 bases left in between. Specimen: PBMCs or T cells enriched from blood (not recorded which). The chain carries TRBV14 and TRBJ2-7; D might be TRBD2 (6 bases). The TCR sequence derives from a woman in her 40s who had recovered from COVID-19. CDR3 amino acids: CASSIQGGDEQYF. In DNA, the CDR3 is TGTGCCAGCAGTATCCAGGGCGGGGACGAGCAGTACTTC.